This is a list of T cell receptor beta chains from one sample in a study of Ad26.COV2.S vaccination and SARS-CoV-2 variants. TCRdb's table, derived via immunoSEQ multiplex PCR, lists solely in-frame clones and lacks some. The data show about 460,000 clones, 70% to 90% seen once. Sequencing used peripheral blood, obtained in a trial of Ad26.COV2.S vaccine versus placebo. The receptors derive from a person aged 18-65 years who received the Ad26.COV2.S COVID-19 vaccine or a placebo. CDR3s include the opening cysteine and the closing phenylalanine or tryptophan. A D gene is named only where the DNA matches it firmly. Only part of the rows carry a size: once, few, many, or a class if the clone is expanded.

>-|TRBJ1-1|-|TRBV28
CASSDGIRMNTEAFF
TGTGCCAGCAGCGACGGTATTCGAATGAACACTGAAGCTTTCTTT
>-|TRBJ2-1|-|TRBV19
CASSWFGREQFF
TGTGCCAGTAGTTGGTTTGGGCGGGAGCAGTTCTTC
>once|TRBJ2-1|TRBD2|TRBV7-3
CASSPRTGSGGTEQFF
TGTGCCAGCAGCCCAAGAACGGGTAGCGGGGGGACTGAGCAGTTCTTC
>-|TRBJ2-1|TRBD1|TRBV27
CASSTGQASSYNEQFF
TGTGCCAGCAGCACGGGACAGGCTAGCTCCTACAATGAGCAGTTCTTC
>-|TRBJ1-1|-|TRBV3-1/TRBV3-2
CASRGGGEAFF
TGTGCCAGCAGGGGGGGAGGTGAAGCTTTCTTT
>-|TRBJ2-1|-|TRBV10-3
CAIRAGTDYNEQFF
TGTGCCATCAGAGCCGGGACCGATTACAATGAGCAGTTCTTC
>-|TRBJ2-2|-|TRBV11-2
CASSPLLDRTNTGELFF
TGTGCCAGCAGCCCCCTTTTGGACCGAACGAACACCGGGGAGCTGTTTTTT
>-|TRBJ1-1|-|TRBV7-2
CASSLVRTGNTEAFF
TGTGCCAGCAGCTTAGTGAGGACGGGTAACACTGAAGCTTTCTTT
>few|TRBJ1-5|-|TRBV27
CASSLGSTSQPQHF
TGTGCCAGCAGTCTCGGAAGTACCTCTCAGCCCCAGCATTTT
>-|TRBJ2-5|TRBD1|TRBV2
CASSRDRVAGETQYF
TGTGCCAGCAGCCGAGACAGGGTCGCTGGGGAGACCCAGTACTTC
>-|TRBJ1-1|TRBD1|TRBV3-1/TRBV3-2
CASSHPGQGRAFF
TGTGCCAGCAGCCATCCGGGACAGGGCCGCGCTTTCTTT
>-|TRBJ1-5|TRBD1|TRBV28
CASSGPGTDPFAQHF
TGTGCCAGCAGCGGTCCCGGGACAGACCCTTTTGCCCAGCATTTT
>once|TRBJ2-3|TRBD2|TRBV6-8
CASRGTSGRTDTQYF
TGTGCCAGTAGGGGGACTAGCGGACGCACAGATACGCAGTATTTT
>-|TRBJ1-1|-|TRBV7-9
CASQSGLTTEAFF
TGTGCCAGCCAATCAGGGTTGACCACTGAAGCTTTCTTT
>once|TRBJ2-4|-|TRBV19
CASSIGGVGLNIQYF
TGTGCCAGTAGTATAGGTGGGGTCGGGTTAAACATTCAGTACTTC
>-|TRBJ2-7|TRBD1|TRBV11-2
CASSLGSQGVTEQYF
TGTGCCAGCAGCTTAGGATCTCAGGGGGTGACCGAGCAGTACTTC
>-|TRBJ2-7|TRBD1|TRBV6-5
CASDTGGIGYEQYF
TGTGCCAGCGATACAGGGGGCATCGGCTACGAGCAGTACTTC
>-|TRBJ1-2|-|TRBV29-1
CSVERGSNYGYTF
TGCAGCGTTGAACGCGGTTCCAACTATGGCTACACCTTC
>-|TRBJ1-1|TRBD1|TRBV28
CASSFRGAGGGLMAEAFF
TGTGCCAGCAGTTTTAGAGGGGCAGGGGGCGGTCTTATGGCTGAAGCTTTCTTT